What follows are 19 T cell receptor beta chains derived from one specimen sequenced in a study of blood T cell repertoires in COVID-19 (dated by TCRdb to about 2020). Libraries were built with the immunoSEQ multiplex PCR assay. The immuneACCESS repertoire file appears here via TCRdb, limited to in-frame rearrangements. These files lack a portion of the clones; in checked studies, under half of the deficit traces to unresolved V genes, and the cause of the others is not known. The sample records fewer than 85,000 clones, approximately 83% of which are singletons. Jointly, the top ten make up about 6.9% of the sample. The source material was peripheral blood. The receptors come from a man aged 25-45 years with COVID-19, enrolled during active disease.

The chain links TRBV11-2 to TRBJ2-7; D is uncertain. Germline V gene data show CDR1 as SGHAT and CDR2 as FQNNGV. CDR3 length: 13 amino acids. Trimming cost V 5 bases and J 6 bases, with 14 bases left between them. CDR3 region: CASSRSIALEQYF. CDR3 in DNA: TGTGCCAGCAGCCGAAGTATAGCCCTCGAGCAGTACTTC.

This clone has just one count. This chain joins TRBV19 and TRBJ2-7, with 7 bases aligning to TRBD2. Germline V gene lookup returns CDR1 LNHDA and CDR2 SQIVND (reference sequence). V lost 3 bases to trimming and J lost 0 bases; unmatched junction nucleotides: 8. This CDR3 has 16 amino acids. The CDR3 loop is CASSMTARGSSYEQYF. The CDR3 DNA reads as TGTGCCAGTAGTATGACTGCGCGCGGGAGCTCCTACGAGCAGTACTTC.

The CDR3 DNA reads TGTGCCAGCAGCTCCGGACAGGGGGGCAATCAGCCCCAGCATTTT. Encoded protein: CASSSGQGGNQPQHF. V usage is TRBV11-2 and J usage is TRBJ1-5, with TRBD1 identical over 10 bases. V was clipped by 4 bases and J by 2 bases; unmatched bases: 2. The CDR3 is 15 residues long. From germline, CDR1 is SGHAT and CDR2 FQNNGV.

This rearrangement joins TRBV29-1 to TRBJ1-2; no definite D call. Germline V gene sequence: CDR1 SQVTM, CDR2 ANQGSEA. Trimming removed 3 bases from V and 5 bases from J, with 7 bases in between. The CDR3 totals 11 residues. This CDR3 reads CSVDPNYGYTF. DNA of the CDR3: TGCAGCGTTGACCCCAATTATGGCTACACCTTC.

The CDR3 region has the DNA TGTGCCAGCAGCAAAAACGGAAGCGGGAGGGCCGCCTGGGAGCAGTACTTC. It translates to CASSKNGSGRAAWEQYF. The J gene is TRBJ2-7, the V gene TRBV21-1; whether TRBD2, the table's D call, matches the DNA was not checked. TRBV21-1 is described as a pseudogene. The CDR3 contains 17 residues.

The V gene is TRBV24-1, the J gene TRBJ1-2, with TRBD1 matching 7 bases. Trimming cost V 4 bases and J 8 bases; bases outside gene matches: 6. CDR1 and CDR2 from the germline V gene are KGHDR and SFDVKD. The CDR3 loop spans 13 amino acids. In DNA, the CDR3 is TGTGCCACCAGTGAGGGGACAGAGCGGGGCTACACCTTC. Its translation is CATSEGTERGYTF.

This sequence joins TRBV19 and TRBJ1-1; D possibly corresponds to TRBD1 (5 bases). Germline V gene sequence: CDR1 LNHDA, CDR2 SQIVND (reference sequence). The CDR3 runs to 12 residues. Trimming pared 9 bases from V and 3 bases from J, leaving 11 bases between. The CDR3 reads CASQGDYTEAFF. The CDR3 DNA follows: TGTGCCAGCCAGGGTGACTACACTGAAGCTTTCTTT. The full variable domain, with the rest looked up from reference TRBV19 and TRBJ1-1, is DGGITQSPKYLFRKEGQNVTLSCEQNLNHDAMYWYRQDPGQGLRLIYYSQIVNDFQKGDIAEGYSVSREKKESFPLTVTSAQKNPTAFYLCASQGDYTEAFFGQGTRLTVV.

This rearrangement joins TRBV30 to TRBJ2-7; possible D gene TRBD2, 5 bases. Germline V gives CDR1 GTSNPN, CDR2 SVGIG (reference sequence). With 4 bases removed from V and 0 bases from J, the gap between germline ends came to 13 bases. The CDR3 consists of 14 residues. The CDR3 nucleotides are TGTGCCTGGACCCCTGCGGGTCCCTCCTACGAGCAGTACTTC. Translating gives CAWTPAGPSYEQYF.

The chain uses TRBV10-3 and TRBJ1-5; 7 positions agree with TRBD1. This CDR3 is 14 amino acids long. Germline CDR1 and CDR2: ENHRY and SYGVKD. Trimming took 4 bases from V and 3 from J; bases not matched to a gene: 3. CDR3 bases: TGTGCCATCAGTGGCGGGACAGTCAATCAGCCCCAGCATTTT. This gives the protein CAISGGTVNQPQHF.

The J gene is TRBJ2-2, the V gene TRBV3-1 (or the pseudogene TRBV3-2), with 7 positions matching TRBD1. After removal of 3 bases from V and 0 bases from J, the junction contained 10 bases not matched to a gene. CDR3 size: 18 residues. The germline V gene encodes CDR1 LGHDT and CDR2 YNNKEL (reference sequence). CDR3 region: CASSQKPQTGANTGELFF. CDR3 nucleotide sequence: TGTGCCAGCAGCCAGAAACCACAAACAGGGGCGAACACCGGGGAGCTGTTTTTT.

The chain uses TRBV28 and TRBJ2-7; a weak D match, TRBD2 (5 bases). The CDR3 extends over 11 amino acids. Germline values: CDR1 MDHEN, CDR2 SYDVKM. The CDR3 nucleotides are TGTGCTACGCGGACTCCTGGAGAGCAGTACTTC. Translated, it gives CATRTPGEQYF.

The J gene is TRBJ1-1, the V gene TRBV28, with D possibly being TRBD1 (5 bases). This CDR3 contains 13 residues. The ends were cut back, 5 bases at V and 7 bases at J, with 14 bases in the middle. Germline V gene data show CDR1 as MDHEN and CDR2 as SYDVKM. The CDR3 reads CASSPRGGSEAFF. As DNA, the CDR3 is TGTGCCAGCAGTCCTCGGGGGGGGAGTGAAGCTTTCTTT.

The chain uses TRBV7-6 and TRBJ1-5; tentative D call: TRBD1 (6 bases). CDR3 length: 17 amino acids. Germline assignment: CDR1 SGHVS and CDR2 FNYEAQ. V was shortened by 1 base and J by 1 base, with 14 bases between the two germline ends. CDR3 sequence (DNA): TGTGCCAGCAGCTTAGGGGGAGGGGGGTTAAGCAATCAGCCCCAGCATTTT. Translating gives CASSLGGGGLSNQPQHF.

The chain carries TRBV6-5 and TRBJ1-2; 8 bases are shared with TRBD1. The V gene end was trimmed by 7 bases and the J gene end by 2 bases; junction bases not matched to a gene: 6. The CDR3 loop spans 14 amino acids. Germline CDR1 is MNHEY and CDR2 is SVGAGI. The CDR3, as DNA: TGTGCCAGCACCGACAGGGGCCTAAACTATGGCTACACCTTC. This translates into CASTDRGLNYGYTF.

The chain has TRBV2 and TRBJ1-6; weak D call: TRBD1 (6 bases). Trimming took 6 bases from V and 10 from J, leaving 22 bases between them. The CDR3 sequence is 16 residues long. Germline V CDR1 and CDR2: SNHLY, FYNNEI. The CDR3 coding sequence is TGTGCCAGCAGCCCTAAACCCGCAGGGGCACGGTCACCCCTCCACTTT. Residues: CASSPKPAGARSPLHF.

The V call is TRBV2, the J call TRBJ2-3, with 11 nucleotides matching TRBD2. Germline trimming cut 6 bases from V and 1 base from J; bases unmatched to any gene: 0. Germline V lookup: CDR1 SNHLY, CDR2 FYNNEI. The CDR3 length is 14 residues. Written as DNA, the CDR3 is TGTGCCAGCAGACTAGCGGGAGGCACAGATACGCAGTATTTT. Protein product: CASRLAGGTDTQYF.

This rearrangement joins TRBV9 to TRBJ2-1, with TRBD2 identical over 7 bases. The CDR3 consists of 15 residues. Germline values: CDR1 SGDLS, CDR2 YYNGEE. The trim removed 4 bases at V and 10 bases at J, leaving 14 bases unmatched. The CDR3 sequence: CASSPLWGGESEQFF. CDR3 bases: TGTGCCAGCAGCCCCCTGTGGGGGGGGGAAAGCGAGCAGTTCTTC.

The J gene is TRBJ1-5, the V gene TRBV6-2 or TRBV6-3, with 7 bases identical to TRBD1. Germline CDR1 is MNHEY and CDR2 is SVGEGT. The CDR3 has 15 amino acids. V was pared by 0 bases and J by 6 bases, with 5 bases of the junction left unmatched. The CDR3 is CASSYSDRVGQPQHF. The DNA for the CDR3 is TGTGCCAGCAGTTACTCAGACAGGGTGGGTCAGCCCCAGCATTTT.

The chain has TRBV7-3 and TRBJ1-2; 8 nucleotides match TRBD1. Losses at the gene ends were 3 bases for V and 4 bases for J; bases not matched to a gene: 4. Germline V gives CDR1 SGHTA, CDR2 FQGTGA. The CDR3 extends over 14 amino acids. The CDR3 loop reads CASSFGQGTYGYTF. In nucleotides, the CDR3 is TGTGCCAGCAGCTTCGGACAGGGCACCTATGGCTACACCTTC.